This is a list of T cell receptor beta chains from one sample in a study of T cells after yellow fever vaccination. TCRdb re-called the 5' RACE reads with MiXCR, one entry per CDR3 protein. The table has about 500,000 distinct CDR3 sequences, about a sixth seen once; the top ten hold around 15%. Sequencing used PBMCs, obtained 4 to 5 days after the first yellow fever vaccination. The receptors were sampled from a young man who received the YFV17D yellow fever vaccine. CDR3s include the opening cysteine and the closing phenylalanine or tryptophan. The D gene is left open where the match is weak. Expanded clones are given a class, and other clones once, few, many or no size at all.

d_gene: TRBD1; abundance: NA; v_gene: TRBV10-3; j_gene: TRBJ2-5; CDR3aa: CAINGQGAMETQYF; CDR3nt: TGTGCCATCAACGGGCAGGGGGCTATGGAGACCCAGTACTTC
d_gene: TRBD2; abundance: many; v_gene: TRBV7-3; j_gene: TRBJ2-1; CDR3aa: CASSLGGGAGNEQFF; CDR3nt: TGTGCCAGCAGCTTAGGCGGGGGGGCAGGGAATGAGCAGTTCTTC
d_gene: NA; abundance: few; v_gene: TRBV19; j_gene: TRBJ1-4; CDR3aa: CASRTPGVVSEKLFF; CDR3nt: TGTGCCAGTAGGACCCCAGGCGTAGTAAGTGAAAAACTGTTTTTT
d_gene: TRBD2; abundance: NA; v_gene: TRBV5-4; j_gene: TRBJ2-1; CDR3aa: CASSREARQFF; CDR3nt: TGTGCCAGCAGCCGGGAGGCTAGGCAGTTCTTC
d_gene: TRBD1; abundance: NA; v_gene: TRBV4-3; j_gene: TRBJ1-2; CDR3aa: CASSQDAGTAPYGYTF; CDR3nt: TGCGCCAGCAGCCAAGATGCCGGGACAGCCCCCTACGGCTACACCTTC
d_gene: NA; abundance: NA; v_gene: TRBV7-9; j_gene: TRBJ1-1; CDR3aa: CASSPRGDYTEAFF; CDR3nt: TGTGCCAGCAGCCCCAGGGGTGACTACACTGAAGCTTTCTTT
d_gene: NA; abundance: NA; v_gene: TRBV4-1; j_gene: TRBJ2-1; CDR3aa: CASSPHVGARNEQFF; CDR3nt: TGCGCCAGCAGCCCGCACGTGGGGGCGCGGAATGAGCAGTTCTTC
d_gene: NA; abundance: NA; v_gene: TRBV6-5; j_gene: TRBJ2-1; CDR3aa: CASSYSAGTNEQFF; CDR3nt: TGTGCCAGCAGTTACTCCGCGGGTACCAATGAGCAGTTCTTC
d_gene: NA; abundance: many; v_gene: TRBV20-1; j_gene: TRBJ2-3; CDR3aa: CSARGGADTQYF; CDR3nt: TGCAGTGCTAGAGGGGGGGCAGATACGCAGTATTTT
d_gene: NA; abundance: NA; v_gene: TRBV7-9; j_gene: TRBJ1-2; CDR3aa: CASSPPGKAYGYTF; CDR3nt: TGTGCCAGCAGCCCCCCGGGTAAGGCCTATGGCTACACCTTC
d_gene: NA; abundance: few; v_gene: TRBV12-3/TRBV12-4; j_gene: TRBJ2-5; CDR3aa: CASSTGTPPGTQYF; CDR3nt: TGTGCCAGCAGTACCGGGACTCCTCCGGGGACCCAGTACTTC
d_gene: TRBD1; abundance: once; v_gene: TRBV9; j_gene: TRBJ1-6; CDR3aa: CASSPQGTGYNSPLHF; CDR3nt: TGTGCCAGCAGCCCGCAAGGGACAGGCTATAATTCACCCCTCCACTTT
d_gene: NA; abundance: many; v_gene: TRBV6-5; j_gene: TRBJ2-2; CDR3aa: CASSYPAGANTGELFF; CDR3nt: TGTGCCAGCAGTTACCCGGCAGGCGCGAACACCGGGGAGCTGTTTTTT
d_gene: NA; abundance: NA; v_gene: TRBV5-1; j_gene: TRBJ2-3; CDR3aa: CASSLSATSTQYF; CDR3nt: TGCGCCAGCAGCTTATCAGCCACCAGTACGCAGTATTTT
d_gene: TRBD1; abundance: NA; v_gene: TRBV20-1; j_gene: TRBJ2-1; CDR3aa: CSAAGGSYNEQFF; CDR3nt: TGCAGTGCTGCAGGGGGATCTTACAATGAGCAGTTCTTC
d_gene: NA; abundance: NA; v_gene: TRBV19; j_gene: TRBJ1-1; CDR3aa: CASSIAGEWTEAFF; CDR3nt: TGTGCCAGTAGTATAGCGGGAGAGTGGACTGAAGCTTTCTTT